This passage covers 21 T cell receptor beta chains from one sample sequenced in a study of T cells after posttransplantation cyclophosphamide. Sampled 1 year posttransplant, controls received myeloablative marrow transplants, methotrexate and a calcineurin inhibitor. The method was immunoSEQ multiplex PCR; TCRdb's version includes in-frame clones alone and lacks a portion of them. The data contain approximately 3,800 clones, about 77% of them singletons. The sample here was PBMCs, taken after allogeneic stem cell transplant with calcineurin inhibitor and methotrexate. Receptors were obtained from a female patient aged 45-65 years who received an allogeneic stem cell transplant from an unrelated donor, was CMV-positive, and had acute and chronic GVHD. The T cells may partly be graft donor cells.

The rearrangement joins TRBV6-5 to TRBJ2-5; 11 bases are shared with TRBD2. Germline V gene sequence: CDR1 MNHEY, CDR2 SVGAGI. J gave up 7 bases and V 7 bases, and 8 bases lay outside the gene matches. The CDR3 runs 14 residues. DNA for the CDR3: TGTGCCAGCATCCTGACTAGCGGGATGGGGACCCAGTACTTC. Its protein is CASILTSGMGTQYF.

The rearrangement uses TRBV23-1 and TRBJ2-2; 10 bases map to TRBD2. TRBV23-1 falls under the ORF class, with uncertain function. The CDR3 has 15 residues. The ends lost 5 bases at V and 6 bases at J; junction bases unmatched: 6. CDR3 amino acids: CASSTSSGSPGELFF. In nucleotides, the CDR3 is TGCGCCAGCAGTACCTCTAGCGGGAGTCCCGGGGAGCTGTTTTTT.

The CDR3: CASTPWGHYEQYF. In DNA form, the CDR3 reads TGTGCCAGCACCCCCTGGGGGCACTACGAGCAGTACTTC. The chain is built from TRBV13 and TRBJ2-7, with D possibly TRBD1 on 6 matching bases. Trimming cost V 7 bases and J 3 bases, with 13 bases left between them. CDR1 is PRHDT, CDR2 FYEKMQ, per germline (reference sequence). The CDR3 spans 13 residues.

As concerns this clone: Other nucleotide sequences in the sample specify the same CDR3. This chain connects TRBV28 to TRBJ2-3; the match to TRBD2 covers 8 bases. This CDR3 spans 15 amino acids. Germline V gene sequence: CDR1 MDHEN, CDR2 SYDVKM. V shed 2 bases, J shed 2 bases, and the junction held 3 bases outside the gene matches. The CDR3 DNA reads TGTGCCAGCAGTTTACCTAGCGGGCTCACAGATACGCAGTATTTT. Translated: CASSLPSGLTDTQYF.

The chain couples TRBV11-3 to TRBJ2-7, with 10 positions matching TRBD1. V was pared by 3 bases and J by 4 bases, with 6 bases of the junction left unmatched. CDR1 and CDR2 (germline): SGHNT, YENEEA. There are 15 residues in the CDR3. The CDR3 sequence is CASSLGQGRGYEQYF. CDR3 sequence (DNA): TGTGCCAGCAGCTTGGGACAGGGGAGGGGATACGAGCAGTACTTC. The whole variable domain, remainder taken from reference TRBV11-3 and TRBJ2-7, is EAGVVQSPRYKIIEKKQPVAFWCNPISGHNTLYWYLQNLGQGPELLIRYENEEAVDDSQLPKDRFSAERLKGVDSTLKIQPAELGDSAVYLCASSLGQGRGYEQYFGPGTRLTVT.

The chain combines TRBV27 with TRBJ2-2, with D maybe TRBD1 (5 bases). The CDR3 is 14 amino acids. V was cut by 3 bases and J by 5 bases, with 10 bases left in between. Per the germline V gene, CDR1 is MNHEY and CDR2 is SMNVEV (reference sequence). CDR3 nucleotide sequence: TGTGCCAGCAGTTTTGGGGCGGCTACCGGGGAGCTGTTTTTT. As protein: CASSFGAATGELFF.

To note about this clone: This likely stems from a read error, as it lies one base from a far larger clone. Within the sample, other DNA sequences also encode this same CDR3. The chain carries TRBV5-1 and TRBJ2-1, with D perhaps matching TRBD2 (5 bases). This CDR3 is 14 amino acids long. Trimming took off 0 bases at V and 8 bases at J, with 12 bases between the two ends. Germline lookup yields CDR1 SGHRS and CDR2 YFSETQ. CDR3 sequence: CASSLGGVRDEQFF. The CDR3 region has the DNA TGCGCCAGCAGCTTGGGGGGAGTAAGGGATGAGCAGTTCTTC.

The chain is built from TRBV27 and TRBJ1-5, with D possibly matching TRBD1 (5 bases). V was trimmed by 6 bases and J by 3 bases, leaving 12 bases between them. This CDR3 comprises 14 residues. Germline V gene data show CDR1 as MNHEY and CDR2 as SMNVEV (reference sequence). For the CDR3, the DNA is TGTGCCAGCAGCCCAGGGTGGGCCAATCAGCCCCAGCATTTT. Residues: CASSPGWANQPQHF.

This clone was recorded a few times. The rearrangement uses TRBV4-1 and TRBJ2-3, with D maybe TRBD2 (7 bases). The CDR3 totals 16 residues. Germline CDR1 reads MGHRA; CDR2 reads YSYEKL. With 4 bases removed from V and 2 bases from J, the gap between germline ends came to 16 bases. The CDR3 nucleotides read TGCGCCAGCAGCCGACGGGGGGCAGGGTCCACAGATACGCAGTATTTT. This codes for CASSRRGAGSTDTQYF.

The table lists this clone with a few counts. V and J are TRBV27 and TRBJ2-1; tentative D call: TRBD1 (5 bases). The CDR3 covers 16 residues. Trimming took off 0 bases at V and 0 bases at J, with 9 bases between the two ends. Germline loops: CDR1 MNHEY, CDR2 SMNVEV (reference sequence). CDR3 in amino acids: CASSLSGQSSYNEQFF. In nucleotides, the CDR3 is TGTGCCAGCAGTTTATCGGGGCAAAGCTCCTACAATGAGCAGTTCTTC.

This rearrangement joins TRBV11-2 to TRBJ1-1; D possibly corresponds to TRBD1 (5 bases). The V and J ends lost 2 bases and 6 bases respectively, with 10 bases between them. Germline values: CDR1 SGHAT, CDR2 FQNNGV. CDR3 length equals 13 residues. This chain's CDR3 is CASSLQGYAEAFF. For the CDR3, the DNA is TGTGCCAGCAGCTTACAGGGTTACGCTGAAGCTTTCTTT.

The chain has TRBV11-3 and TRBJ2-1; D is ambiguous. The V gene lost 0 bases and the J gene lost 4 bases, with 4 bases spanning the gap. Germline V gene lookup returns CDR1 SGHNT and CDR2 YENEEA. The CDR3 spans 13 residues. The CDR3 here is CASSLEAYNEQFF. The CDR3 bases are TGTGCCAGCAGCTTAGAAGCTTACAATGAGCAGTTCTTC.

The CDR3 nucleotides are TGTGCCAGCAGCTTTTCTACCTATGGCTACACCTTC. Translation: CASSFSTYGYTF. The chain is built from TRBV11-2 and TRBJ1-2; D unclear. Germline CDR1 is SGHAT and CDR2 is FQNNGV. Trimming shortened V by 3 bases and J by 4 bases, and 6 bases separated the two germline ends. The CDR3 is 12 amino acids. The whole variable domain, remainder taken from reference TRBV11-2 and TRBJ1-2, is EAGVAQSPRYKIIEKRQSVAFWCNPISGHATLYWYQQILGQGPKLLIQFQNNGVVDDSQLPKDRFSAERLKGVDSTLKIQPAKLEDSAVYLCASSFSTYGYTFGSGTRLTVV.

The V and J genes are TRBV4-1 and TRBJ2-5; 10 positions match TRBD2. The J segment lost 2 bases and the V segment lost 2 bases, leaving 5 bases of the junction unmatched. Germline-derived CDR1 and CDR2 are MGHRA and YSYEKL. The CDR3 contains 16 residues. The CDR3 sequence: CASSQLAGAPQETQYF. CDR3 nucleotide sequence: TGCGCCAGCAGCCAACTAGCGGGGGCGCCGCAAGAGACCCAGTACTTC.

The J gene is TRBJ1-2, the V gene TRBV7-9, with TRBD1 matching over 7 bases. Germline trimming cut 5 bases from V and 8 bases from J; bases unmatched to any gene: 14. In germline, CDR1 is SEHNR, CDR2 FQNEAQ (reference sequence). This CDR3 has 15 amino acids. The DNA for the CDR3 is TGTGCCAGCAGCGTCGGGACAGCGGGCGTAAGAGGCTACACCTTC. Its translation is CASSVGTAGVRGYTF. Drawing the rest from reference TRBV7-9 and TRBJ1-2, the complete variable domain is DTGVSQNPRHKITKRGQNVTFRCDPISEHNRLYWYRQTLGQGPEFLTYFQNEAQLEKSRLLSDRFSAERPKGSFSTLEIQRTEQGDSAMYLCASSVGTAGVRGYTFGSGTRLTVV.

V gene TRBV5-1 combines with J gene TRBJ1-4, with TRBD1 matching over 9 bases. CDR1 is SGHRS and CDR2 is YFSETQ in the germline V gene. With V trimmed by 4 bases and J by 0 bases, 1 base remained unmatched. This CDR3 region has 15 residues. As DNA, the CDR3 is TGCGCCAGCAGCCGACAGGGGGCAACTAATGAAAAACTGTTTTTT. Amino acid sequence: CASSRQGATNEKLFF. Full variable domain (outside the CDR3, taken from reference TRBV5-1 and TRBJ1-4): KAGVTQTPRYLIKTRGQQVTLSCSPISGHRSVSWYQQTPGQGLQFLFEYFSETQRNKGNFPGRFSGRQFSNSRSEMNVSTLELGDSALYLCASSRQGATNEKLFFGSGTQLSVL.

The chain links TRBV5-4 to TRBJ1-2, with 7 bases identical to TRBD1. This CDR3 contains 15 residues. CDR1 is SGHNT and CDR2 is YYREEE in the germline V gene (reference sequence). V lost 5 bases to trimming and J lost 4 bases; unmatched junction nucleotides: 11. The CDR3 region is CASRNGGQGVYGYTF. The CDR3 region has the DNA TGTGCCAGCAGAAATGGCGGGCAGGGGGTCTATGGCTACACCTTC.

J is TRBJ2-1 and V is TRBV10-3, with D possibly matching TRBD1 (5 bases). The germline V gene has CDR1 ENHRY and CDR2 SYGVKD. V dropped 6 bases and J dropped 10 bases, with 13 bases sitting between them. The CDR3 spans 12 residues. The CDR3 sequence is CAISSQGREQFF. In nucleotides, the CDR3 is TGTGCCATCAGCTCGCAGGGCCGGGAGCAGTTCTTC.

A note on this clone: The junction and the germline gene differ at one end; a read error may be behind it. The chain employs TRBV10-2 and TRBJ1-1; 7 bases align to TRBD1. CDR1 is WSHSY, CDR2 SAAADI, per germline. This CDR3 is 13 amino acids long. For the CDR3, the DNA is TGTGCCAGCAGGTTACAGGGGTCCACTGAAGCTTTCTTT. This sequence encodes CASRLQGSTEAFF.

This clone is judged medium-sized. The J gene is TRBJ1-1, the V gene TRBV29-1, with 12 bases identical to TRBD1. Germline CDR1 reads SQVTM; CDR2 reads ANQGSEA. The CDR3 extends over 15 amino acids. The CDR3 DNA reads as TGCACCAGCAGATTAGAGGGGACAGGGGGCTCTGAAGCTTTCTTT. It codes for CTSRLEGTGGSEAFF.

The V call is TRBV7-9, the J call TRBJ2-5; D might be TRBD2 (5 bases). The CDR3 runs to 14 residues. Germline CDR1 and CDR2: SEHNR and FQNEAQ (reference sequence). V was clipped by 4 bases and J by 6 bases, with 15 bases between them. CDR3 bases: TGTGCCAGCAGCTCCCTAGCAGCTTCGAAGACCCAGTACTTC. Its translation is CASSSLAASKTQYF.